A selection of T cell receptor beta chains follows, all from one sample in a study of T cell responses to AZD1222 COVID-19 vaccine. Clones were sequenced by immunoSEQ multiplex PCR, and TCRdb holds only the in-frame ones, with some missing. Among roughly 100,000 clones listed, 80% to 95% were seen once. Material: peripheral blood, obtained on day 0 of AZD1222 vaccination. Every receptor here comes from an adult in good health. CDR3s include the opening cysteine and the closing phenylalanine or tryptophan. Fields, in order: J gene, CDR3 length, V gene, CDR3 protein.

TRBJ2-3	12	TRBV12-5	CASGPGTGTQYF
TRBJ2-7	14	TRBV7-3	CASSLTSDRGEQYF
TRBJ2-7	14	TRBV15	CATSRHRQGDEQYF
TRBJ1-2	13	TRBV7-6	CASSLGENYGYTF
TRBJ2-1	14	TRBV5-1	CASRGWLAENEQFF
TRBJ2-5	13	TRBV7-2	CASRGTSFETQYF
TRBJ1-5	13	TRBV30	CAWSVAGDQPQHF
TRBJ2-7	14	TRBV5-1	CASSLRDSSYEQYF
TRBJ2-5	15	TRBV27	CASRNLTGPQETQYF
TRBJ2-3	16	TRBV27	CASSLTSGGASNTQYF